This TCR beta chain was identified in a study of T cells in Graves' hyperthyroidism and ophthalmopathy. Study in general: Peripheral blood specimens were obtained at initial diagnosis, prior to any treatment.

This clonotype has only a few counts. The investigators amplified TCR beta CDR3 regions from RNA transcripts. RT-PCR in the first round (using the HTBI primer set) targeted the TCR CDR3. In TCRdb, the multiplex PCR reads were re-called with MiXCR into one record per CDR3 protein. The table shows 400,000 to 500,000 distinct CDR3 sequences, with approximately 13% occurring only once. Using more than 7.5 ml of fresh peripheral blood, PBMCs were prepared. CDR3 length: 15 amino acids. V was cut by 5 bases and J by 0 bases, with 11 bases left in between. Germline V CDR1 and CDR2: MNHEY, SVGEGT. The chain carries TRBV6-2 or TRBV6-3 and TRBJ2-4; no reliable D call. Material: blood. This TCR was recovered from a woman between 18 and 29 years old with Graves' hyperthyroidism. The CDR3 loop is CASSPLEIAKNIQYF. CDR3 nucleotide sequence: TGTGCCAGCAGTCCGCTGGAGATAGCCAAAAACATTCAGTACTTC.